Below, one TCR beta chain is given with its context. The sample holds one count of this clone. Its specific antigen is unknown. Base-call qualities are not available, and no considerably larger clone is one nucleotide away. The data are from a study of Ad26.COV2.S vaccination and SARS-CoV-2 variants (dated by TCRdb to 2020 to 2022). Notes on the research overall: Vaccine-arm donors came from COV1001, a multicentre, randomized, double-blind, placebo-controlled phase I-IIa trial of Ad26.COV2.S in healthy adults. Ad26.COV2.S was given intramuscularly at 5x10^10 or 1x10^11 viral particles, as a single shot or as two shots 56 days apart. The specificity and breadth of SARS-CoV-2-reactive T cell receptors after Ad26.COV2.S vaccination were assessed by TCRbeta repertoire sequencing. The TCR-sequenced set comprised roughly 30 samples: around 20 Ad26.COV2.S vaccine recipients, 5 placebo recipients and 8 SARS-CoV-2 convalescent individuals. Trial participants were randomized into five groups of five: low-dose or high-dose Ad26.COV2.S given once or twice, or placebo on both occasions. Throughout the experiments and outcome assessment, investigators stayed blinded to trial group allocation.

The treatment or condition label here, explained by the study, means: roughly 18 received Ad26.COV2.S at low or high dose, single or two shots; 5 received placebo; per-sample allocation not given. Repertoires of vaccine and placebo recipients were sequenced from samples collected on day 63 after the first injection. Between 29 July and 7 August 2020, Cohort 1b enrolled about 27 adults aged 18-55 years at one site in Boston, USA. As a vaccine, Ad26.COV2.S was a replication-incompetent adenovirus type 26 vector that expressed a prefusion-stabilized SARS-CoV-2 spike protein derived from the original Wuhan strain. TCRbeta CDR3 regions were sequenced with the immunoSEQ Assay. After extraction, genomic DNA underwent amplification by bias-controlled multiplex PCR, followed by high-throughput sequencing. The source study handled its data this way. Collapsing and filtering of sequences were performed to quantify the absolute abundance of each unique TCRbeta CDR3 region. T cell fraction was estimated by normalizing TCRbeta template counts to usable DNA, with usable DNA measured through amplification of reference genes found in all nucleated cells. Repertoire TCRs were annotated as SARS-CoV-2-specific when V gene, CDR3 amino acid sequence and J gene were exactly matched to a known reactive TCR set. The reference SARS-CoV-2 TCR set came from MIRA and was filtered for enrichment in COVID-19-positive ImmuneCODE repertoires, removing public or cross-reactive TCRs. Drawing on the MIRA antigens, annotated TCRs were analysed further at the level of specific ORF or position within ORF. Breadth was defined as the number of annotated unique rearrangements divided by the total number of unique productive rearrangements, and depth was defined as the summed frequency of the annotated unique rearrangements. Two-sided Wilcoxon rank-sum tests were used to compare TCR breadth between groups. Held by TCRdb, this immuneACCESS table contains in-frame sequences only and omits some clones. Under half of the omission traces to an unresolved V gene where checked; the cause of the rest is unknown. V and J calls and clone size are those listed in that table; D and trimming were worked out from the DNA. This sample lists about 350,000 clones; 86% were detected once. Around 10% of the sample lies in the top ten.

Beyond this particular receptor, the publication reports: Non-spike TCR breadth was comparable between vaccine and placebo recipients, consistent with the vaccine containing only spike. The study lacked the statistical power to compare responses across vaccine doses or regimens. Ad26.COV2.S recipients had higher spike-specific TCR breadth than placebo recipients (P = 0.0014). The authors noted that the TCR breadth and depth analyses may have underestimated total T cell responses. After vaccination, substantial breadth of spike-specific CD8+ and CD4+ T cell responses was reported.

CDR1 is given as MNHEY and CDR2 as SVGEGT, both from the germline V gene. From cysteine to phenylalanine, the CDR3 is 16 amino acids long. Only CDR3 DNA remains: 48 bases, in frame from the first base. V and J are truncated by 4 bases and 1 base respectively, leaving an intervening sequence of 16 bases. The sequencing used peripheral blood, collected in a trial of Ad26.COV2.S vaccine versus placebo. The chain links TRBV6-2 or TRBV6-3 with TRBJ1-1; no D gene can be assigned with confidence. The origin of this receptor is a person between 18 and 60 years old who received the Ad26.COV2.S COVID-19 vaccine or a placebo. The CDR3 region has the sequence CASSLIMQEPNTEAFF. The DNA reads TGTGCCAGCAGTTTAATTATGCAGGAGCCGAACACTGAAGCTTTCTTT.